The 10 T cell receptor beta chains in this list originate from one sample, sequenced in a study of blood T cell repertoires in COVID-19. The method was immunoSEQ multiplex PCR; TCRdb's version includes in-frame clones alone and lacks a portion of them. The sample shows a few hundred thousand clones, approximately 90% of them seen only once. Material: PBMCs or T cells enriched from blood (not recorded which). The receptors here all came from a man aged 30 to 39 who had recovered from COVID-19.

The CDR3 nucleotides read TGTGCCAGCAGTGAAGCGTGGTCCCTGCGGACTAATCAGCCCCAGCATTTT. Translated: CASSEAWSLRTNQPQHF. The chain couples TRBV6-1 to TRBJ1-5, with no clear D. Germline V gene data show CDR1 as MNHNS and CDR2 as SASEGT. V lost 0 bases and J 4 bases, leaving 16 bases between the germline ends. The CDR3 loop spans 17 amino acids.

The CDR3 DNA is TGCAGCGTCGGAATGGAGGGTTCTGAAGCTTTCTTT. The encoded protein is CSVGMEGSEAFF. The chain recombines TRBV29-1 with TRBJ1-1; D call uncertain. Trimming pared 6 bases from V and 6 bases from J, leaving 14 bases between. CDR3 size: 12 residues. In germline, CDR1 is SQVTM, CDR2 ANQGSEA. The full variable domain, with the rest looked up from reference TRBV29-1 and TRBJ1-1, is SAVISQKPSRDICQRGTSLTIQCQVDSQVTMMFWYRQQPGQSLTLIATANQGSEATYESGFVIDKFPISRPNLTFSTLTVSNMSPEDSSIYLCSVGMEGSEAFFGQGTRLTVV.

This chain joins TRBV19 and TRBJ1-2, with 12 bases aligning to TRBD1. CDR3 length: 15 amino acids. Germline-derived CDR1 and CDR2 are LNHDA and SQIVND (reference sequence). J was trimmed by 4 bases and V by 4 bases; bases with no gene match: 4. The CDR3 region is CASSTGTGGVYGYTF. DNA of the CDR3: TGTGCCAGTAGTACGGGGACAGGGGGCGTCTATGGCTACACCTTC.

This sequence joins TRBV24-1 and TRBJ2-7; 7 bases match TRBD1. Germline CDR1 KGHDR, CDR2 SFDVKD. V shed 4 bases, J shed 2 bases, and the junction held 4 bases outside the gene matches. The CDR3 is 14 amino acids. DNA of the CDR3: TGTGCCACCAGTGAGGGTACAGGGGCCTACGAGCAGTACTTC. It yields the protein CATSEGTGAYEQYF.

The chain couples TRBV4-2 to TRBJ2-7, with 12 nucleotides matching TRBD2. The CDR3 spans 17 residues. Trimming at V came to 0 bases and at J to 4 bases, leaving 7 bases not matched to a gene. The germline V gene has CDR1 LGHNA and CDR2 YNFKEQ. CDR3 in amino acids: CASSQDWSSGRVYEQYF. DNA for the CDR3: TGTGCCAGCAGCCAAGATTGGTCTAGCGGGAGGGTATACGAGCAGTACTTC.

This chain connects TRBV5-8 to TRBJ2-2, with 9 bases fitting TRBD2. With 4 bases clipped from V and 1 base from J, the junction kept 5 bases outside the gene matches. The length of the CDR3 is 16 residues. Germline lookup yields CDR1 SGHTS and CDR2 YDEGEE. The CDR3 loop reads CASSAGLAWNTGELFF. CDR3 DNA: TGTGCCAGCAGCGCTGGACTAGCGTGGAACACCGGGGAGCTGTTTTTT.

This chain joins TRBV11-2 and TRBJ2-3; unclear D gene. V was pared by 1 base and J by 4 bases, with 6 bases between. This CDR3 is built from 13 residues. Germline CDR1 and CDR2: SGHAT and FQNNGV. The CDR3 nucleotides are TGTGCCAGCAGCTTAGGTTTCGCAGATACGCAGTATTTT. Translation: CASSLGFADTQYF.

The rearrangement joins TRBV27 to TRBJ1-5; D remains unclear. CDR1 is MNHEY and CDR2 is SMNVEV in the germline V gene (reference sequence). This CDR3 is 17 amino acids long. V was clipped by 2 bases and J by 4 bases, with 18 bases between them. The CDR3 DNA is TGTGCCAGCAGTTTAACGGCAGGAGGACGATTTAATCAGCCCCAGCATTTT. Protein sequence: CASSLTAGGRFNQPQHF.

V is TRBV30 and J is TRBJ1-2; no clear D. This CDR3 comprises 11 residues. Trimming stripped 1 base from V and 8 bases from J, with 8 bases between. Germline V CDR1 and CDR2: GTSNPN, SVGIG (reference sequence). This chain's CDR3 is CAWSDFPGYTF. As DNA, the CDR3 is TGTGCCTGGAGTGATTTTCCGGGCTACACCTTC.

The chain is built from TRBV2 and TRBJ2-5, with D perhaps matching TRBD1 (5 bases). Trimming left V 11 bases short and J 2 bases short, with 12 bases between. Germline CDR1 is SNHLY and CDR2 is FYNNEI. The CDR3 runs to 12 residues. CDR3 bases: TGTGCCGGGGCCGGTAGTCAAGAGACCCAGTACTTC. This codes for CAGAGSQETQYF.